The 22 T cell receptor beta chains in this list originate from one sample, sequenced in a study of a mutant IDH1 vaccine in newly diagnosed glioma (dated by TCRdb to the early 2020s). The library was obtained by the immunoSEQ multiplex PCR assay. Here the immuneACCESS table is served through TCRdb, limited to in-frame sequences with V and J called. Missing clones are a known gap in these copies; in checked studies unresolved V genes cover under half, and the rest lacks a known reason. This sample lists roughly 70,000 clones; around 86% were detected once. The top ten constitute around 2.9% of the sample. The intended sense of this specimen's time point label: baseline, week 1 (first vaccination visit). In the paper's terms, the treatment or condition label means: pre-vaccination baseline after standard-of-care therapy. The specimen was PBMCs, collected from a glioma patient treated with radiotherapy, temozolomide or both. These receptors all stem from a man younger than 45 with glioma.

J is TRBJ1-1 and V is TRBV30; 10 nucleotides line up with TRBD1. In germline, CDR1 is GTSNPN, CDR2 SVGIG (reference sequence). CDR3 length: 20 residues. J gave up 0 bases and V 0 bases, and 16 bases lay outside the gene matches. The CDR3 DNA reads TGTGCCTGGAGTGTAAATCTGTTGGGGACAGGGGCCCCTATGAACACTGAAGCTTTCTTT. Its protein product is CAWSVNLLGTGAPMNTEAFF.

This rearrangement joins TRBV19 to TRBJ2-1, with a tentative D call TRBD1 (6 bases). The germline CDR1 and CDR2 sequences are LNHDA and SQIVND (reference sequence). The CDR3 extends over 14 amino acids. V lost 10 bases, J lost 0 bases, and 13 bases lay in between. The CDR3 DNA follows: TGTGCCACCAACACAGGGCGCTCCTACAATGAGCAGTTCTTC. This translates into CATNTGRSYNEQFF.

J is TRBJ2-2 and V is TRBV5-5; 8 bases line up with TRBD1. The CDR3 is made up of 14 amino acids. The junction had 6 bases not matched to a gene; V was cut back by 3 bases and J by 8 bases. CDR1 SGHKS and CDR2 YYEKEE come from the germline V gene (reference sequence). For the CDR3, the DNA is TGTGCCAGCAGCTCGGACAGGGTTTCGGGGGAGCTGTTTTTT. It codes for CASSSDRVSGELFF.

The CDR3 nucleotides are TGTGCCTGCTCACCGGGACAGGGGGACTATGGCTACACCTTC. It is translated as CACSPGQGDYGYTF. This rearrangement joins TRBV19 to TRBJ1-2, with 11 bases matching TRBD1. This CDR3 is 14 amino acids long. Germline V lookup: CDR1 LNHDA, CDR2 SQIVND (reference sequence). After removal of 11 bases from V and 3 bases from J, the junction contained 8 bases not matched to a gene.

The chain uses TRBV2 and TRBJ2-7; the match to TRBD1 covers 7 bases. The CDR3 has 13 residues. J lost 0 bases, V lost 6 bases, and 2 bases had no gene match. Germline V gives CDR1 SNHLY, CDR2 FYNNEI. DNA of the CDR3: TGTGCCAGCAGCGGACAGGTCTCCTACGAGCAGTACTTC. Its translation: CASSGQVSYEQYF. Variable domain in full (rest from reference TRBV2 and TRBJ2-7): EPEVTQTPSHQVTQMGQEVILRCVPISNHLYFYWYRQILGQKVEFLVSFYNNEISEKSEIFDDQFSVERPDGSNFTLKIRSTKLEDSAMYFCASSGQVSYEQYFGPGTRLTVT.

The chain links TRBV5-4 to TRBJ1-1; a possible D gene is TRBD1 (6 bases). V lost 3 bases to trimming and J lost 1 base, with 13 bases between them. Germline-derived CDR1 and CDR2 are SGHNT and YYREEE (reference sequence). There are 15 residues in the CDR3. The CDR3 loop is CASSSGQQANTEAFF. The CDR3 DNA follows: TGTGCCAGCAGCTCTGGACAGCAAGCGAACACTGAAGCTTTCTTT.

This chain joins TRBV10-2 and TRBJ1-2; 8 nucleotides line up with TRBD1. Germline values: CDR1 WSHSY, CDR2 SAAADI. The CDR3 contains 12 residues. The trim removed 6 bases at V and 8 bases at J, leaving 5 bases unmatched. CDR3 sequence (DNA): TGCGCCAGCAGCGGGACAGGTGACGGCTACACCTTC. Its protein is CASSGTGDGYTF.

The CDR3 region is CASSYSTGTNYGYTF. The DNA of the CDR3 is TGTGCCAGCAGTTACTCTACAGGGACTAACTATGGCTACACCTTC. V and J are TRBV6-5 and TRBJ1-2; a possible D gene is TRBD1 (6 bases). Germline CDR1 MNHEY, CDR2 SVGAGI. The CDR3 extends over 15 amino acids. Trimming stripped 0 bases from V and 0 bases from J, with 8 bases between.

This rearrangement joins TRBV27 to TRBJ1-2; no firm D call. V was cut by 5 bases and J by 0 bases, with 13 bases left in between. In germline, CDR1 is MNHEY, CDR2 SMNVEV (reference sequence). CDR3 length equals 15 residues. DNA for the CDR3: TGTGCCAGCAGTAAGGTTTCGGCAGCTAACTATGGCTACACCTTC. This codes for CASSKVSAANYGYTF.

The chain joins TRBV5-4 to TRBJ1-1; D might be TRBD1 (6 bases). The CDR3 covers 15 residues. Germline CDR1 reads SGHNT; CDR2 reads YYREEE (reference sequence). The germline V and J ends were trimmed by 4 bases and 5 bases, with 18 bases remaining between them. The DNA for the CDR3 is TGTGCCAGCAGCCATAGCAGGGTGAGGGGGACTGAAGCTTTCTTT. Its protein product is CASSHSRVRGTEAFF.

This rearrangement joins TRBV5-1 to TRBJ2-5, with D possibly being TRBD1 (5 bases). The CDR3 covers 14 residues. Germline CDR1 and CDR2: SGHRS and YFSETQ. V lost 2 bases to trimming and J lost 0 bases, with 8 bases between them. The CDR3 sequence is CASSFQGDQETQYF. The CDR3, as DNA: TGCGCCAGCAGCTTTCAGGGTGACCAAGAGACCCAGTACTTC.

The gene calls are TRBV18 and TRBJ1-1, with 7 bases lining up with TRBD1. Germline lookup yields CDR1 KGHSH and CDR2 LQKENI. CDR3 size: 15 residues. J lost 1 base, V lost 5 bases, and 7 bases had no gene match. DNA for the CDR3: TGTGCCAGCTCAGCGGACAGGATGCGGAACACTGAAGCTTTCTTT. This translates into CASSADRMRNTEAFF.

The chain has TRBV25-1 and TRBJ1-1; 9 nucleotides match TRBD1. The CDR3 contains 14 residues. Germline values: CDR1 MGHDK, CDR2 SYGVNS. Germline trimming cut 3 bases from V and 3 bases from J; bases unmatched to any gene: 2. The CDR3 is CASSEDRGDTEAFF. In DNA form, the CDR3 reads TGTGCCAGCAGTGAGGACAGGGGCGACACTGAAGCTTTCTTT.

V gene TRBV11-2 combines with J gene TRBJ1-2; TRBD1 is a possible D gene (5 bases). V gave up 1 base and J gave up 2 bases, with 14 bases separating them. Germline V gene sequence: CDR1 SGHAT, CDR2 FQNNGV. The CDR3 contains 16 residues. The CDR3 DNA reads TGTGCCAGCAGCTTAGTTCAGTACAGGACAAACTATGGCTACACCTTC. It yields the protein CASSLVQYRTNYGYTF.

The chain employs TRBV10-3 and TRBJ1-5, with a possible D match to TRBD1 (5 bases). Trimming shortened V by 3 bases and J by 7 bases, and 13 bases separated the two germline ends. The CDR3 consists of 14 residues. The germline V gene encodes CDR1 ENHRY and CDR2 SYGVKD. The CDR3: CAISDQGLGQPQHF. Written as DNA, the CDR3 is TGTGCCATCAGTGATCAGGGTTTGGGGCAGCCCCAGCATTTT.

This clone was counted a few times. The chain uses TRBV9 and TRBJ1-1; 12 bases align to TRBD1. Germline V CDR1 and CDR2: SGDLS, YYNGEE. V was clipped by 3 bases and J by 1 base; unmatched bases: 13. This CDR3 contains 19 residues. This chain's CDR3 is CASSASPGQGALRNTEAFF. The CDR3, as DNA: TGTGCCAGCAGCGCCTCCCCGGGACAGGGGGCTCTAAGGAACACTGAAGCTTTCTTT.

The count of this clone is one. The chain carries TRBV7-9 and TRBJ1-6; the match to TRBD1 covers 10 bases. The germline V gene has CDR1 SEHNR and CDR2 FQNEAQ (reference sequence). The V gene end was trimmed by 1 base and the J gene end by 8 bases; junction bases not matched to a gene: 2. CDR3 size: 15 residues. CDR3 loop: CASSLETGGDSPLHF. Here the CDR3 DNA reads TGTGCCAGCAGCTTAGAGACAGGGGGCGATTCACCCCTCCACTTT.

The V gene is TRBV18, the J gene TRBJ1-2, with D uncertain. Trimming pared 3 bases from V and 4 bases from J, leaving 21 bases between. Germline V gene data show CDR1 as KGHSH and CDR2 as LQKENI. This CDR3 contains 17 residues. The CDR3 coding sequence is TGTGCCAGCTCACCTCTGGAGGGTGGCTCACGCGGCTATGGCTACACCTTC. This gives the protein CASSPLEGGSRGYGYTF.

With respect to this clone: Other DNA sequences in the same sample also yield this CDR3. The CDR3 reads CASSEEGGATQPQHF. CDR3 nucleotides: TGTGCCAGCAGTGAAGAAGGGGGGGCGACTCAGCCCCAGCATTTT. The chain has TRBV6-1 and TRBJ1-5; D may be TRBD1 (6 bases). The CDR3 runs to 15 residues. The germline V and J ends were trimmed by 1 base and 6 bases, with 13 bases remaining between them. CDR1 is MNHNS, CDR2 SASEGT, per germline.

The chain combines TRBV6-1 with TRBJ1-2; D gene uncertain. Germline CDR1 MNHNS, CDR2 SASEGT. The CDR3 runs to 12 residues. The germline V and J ends were trimmed by 2 bases and 4 bases, with 5 bases remaining between them. The CDR3 here is CASSERVYGYTF. As DNA, the CDR3 is TGTGCCAGCAGTGAACGGGTCTATGGCTACACCTTC.

The V call is TRBV10-1, the J call TRBJ2-2; D is unclear. The germline V gene encodes CDR1 WNHNN and CDR2 SYGVQD (reference sequence). This CDR3 comprises 11 residues. The V gene lost 4 bases and the J gene lost 6 bases, with 3 bases spanning the gap. The DNA for the CDR3 is TGCGCCAGCAGTGGTGCCGGGGAGCTGTTTTTT. Amino acid sequence: CASSGAGELFF.

In DNA, the CDR3 is TGTGCCAGCAGTGATATTCAGGGGATAAAGACCCAGTACTTC. Its protein is CASSDIQGIKTQYF. The chain combines TRBV6-1 with TRBJ2-5, with D possibly matching TRBD1 (6 bases). The CDR3 has 14 residues. Trimming cost V 3 bases and J 6 bases, with 14 bases left between them. The germline gives CDR1 MNHNS, CDR2 SASEGT.